These 32 T cell receptor beta chains came from one sample sequenced in a study of radiotherapy plus CTLA-4 blockade in lung cancer. TCRdb's copy holds only in-frame clones and misses some; the assay was immunoSEQ multiplex PCR. The sample has roughly 110,000 clones, 85% seen once. This specimen consisted of peripheral blood, obtained from a patient treated with radiotherapy plus ipilimumab. The receptors derive from a human donor with non-small cell lung cancer that progressed on radiotherapy plus ipilimumab. Some clones in this sample may be carry-over from other donors' samples.

This clone was detected only a few times. The chain links TRBV19 to TRBJ1-2; 8 bases fit TRBD1. Germline V CDR1 and CDR2: LNHDA, SQIVND (reference sequence). With V trimmed by 3 bases and J by 8 bases, 8 bases remained unmatched. CDR3 size: 14 residues. The CDR3 sequence is CASSIDRGTPGYTF. CDR3 coding DNA: TGTGCCAGTAGTATCGACAGGGGAACCCCCGGCTACACCTTC.

This chain links TRBV4-2 with TRBJ1-2; 8 nucleotides line up with TRBD1. This CDR3 is 14 amino acids long. In germline, CDR1 is LGHNA, CDR2 YNFKEQ. V shed 0 bases, J shed 7 bases, and the junction held 4 bases outside the gene matches. The CDR3 bases are TGTGCCAGCAGCCAAGATGTAACAGGGGGTGGCTACACCTTC. Amino acid sequence: CASSQDVTGGGYTF.

V usage is TRBV7-2 and J usage is TRBJ1-5; no reliable D call. Trimming removed 1 base from V and 12 bases from J, with 13 bases in between. The CDR3 has 13 residues. Germline CDR1 is SGHTA and CDR2 is FQGNSA. CDR3 DNA sequence: TGTGCCAGCAGCTTAGATCAGGCCCGGTTCCAGCATTTT. This translates into CASSLDQARFQHF. Complete variable domain (other parts from reference TRBV7-2 and TRBJ1-5): GAGVSQSPSNKVTEKGKDVELRCDPISGHTALYWYRQSLGQGLEFLIYFQGNSAPDKSGLPSDRFSAERTGGSVSTLTIQRTQQEDSAVYLCASSLDQARFQHFGDGTRLSIL.

The chain combines TRBV19 with TRBJ2-2; 11 bases fit TRBD1. J was trimmed by 6 bases and V by 6 bases; bases with no gene match: 6. CDR3 length: 15 residues. Germline CDR1 LNHDA, CDR2 SQIVND (reference sequence). CDR3 coding DNA: TGTGCCAGTAGGATGGGACAGGGGGACTCCGGGGAGCTGTTTTTT. Translating it yields CASRMGQGDSGELFF.

This clone has only a few counts. The rearrangement links TRBV2 to TRBJ1-4; D unresolved. The germline gives CDR1 SNHLY, CDR2 FYNNEI. V lost 8 bases and J 5 bases, leaving 9 bases between the germline ends. The CDR3 is 12 amino acids. The CDR3 here is CASYYGNEKLFF. The CDR3 region has the DNA TGTGCCAGCTACTACGGGAATGAAAAACTGTTTTTT.

The gene calls are TRBV5-6 and TRBJ1-2; 8 nucleotides agree with TRBD1. There are 14 residues in the CDR3. Germline trimming cut 4 bases from V and 3 bases from J; bases unmatched to any gene: 5. Per the germline V gene, CDR1 is SGHDT and CDR2 is YYEEEE. CDR3 region: CASSRTGSDYGYTF. CDR3 bases: TGTGCCAGCAGCAGGACAGGGAGCGACTATGGCTACACCTTC.

This clone was detected only once. The rearrangement joins TRBV6-5 to TRBJ2-7, with D unclear. The CDR3 extends over 14 amino acids. V gave up 4 bases and J gave up 4 bases, with 14 bases separating them. Germline V gives CDR1 MNHEY, CDR2 SVGAGI. CDR3 protein: CASSLNDGLYEQYF. CDR3 DNA: TGTGCCAGCAGTTTAAATGATGGGTTATACGAGCAGTACTTC.

The rearrangement uses TRBV7-9 and TRBJ1-1; D is unresolved. The CDR3 loop spans 15 amino acids. Trimming shortened V by 2 bases and J by 1 base, and 11 bases separated the two germline ends. Per germline, CDR1 SEHNR and CDR2 FQNEAQ (reference sequence). The CDR3 reads CASSLIRQKNTEAFF. The CDR3 DNA reads as TGTGCCAGCAGCTTAATTCGGCAGAAGAACACTGAAGCTTTCTTT.

J is TRBJ2-7 and V is TRBV11-3; D is unclear. V lost 5 bases, J lost 2 bases, and 16 bases lay in between. Germline V gene data show CDR1 as SGHNT and CDR2 as YENEEA. The CDR3 runs 15 residues. CDR3 region: CASSPGPAAPYEQYF. CDR3 coding DNA: TGTGCCAGCAGCCCCGGGCCCGCGGCCCCCTACGAGCAGTACTTC.

The chain uses TRBV7-2 and TRBJ1-1; no definite D call. The CDR3 has 13 residues. CDR1 and CDR2 (germline): SGHTA, FQGNSA. V was cut by 8 bases and J by 0 bases, with 10 bases left in between. This CDR3 is CASRDDMNTEAFF. The CDR3 nucleotides read TGTGCCAGCCGGGATGACATGAACACTGAAGCTTTCTTT.

The chain carries TRBV6-5 and TRBJ2-7; 11 nucleotides match TRBD1. The germline gives CDR1 MNHEY, CDR2 SVGAGI. This CDR3 is 14 amino acids long. With 6 bases clipped from V and 6 bases from J, the junction kept 7 bases outside the gene matches. CDR3 sequence: CASSLSGTGGEQYF. CDR3 coding DNA: TGTGCCAGCAGCTTATCCGGGACAGGGGGCGAGCAGTACTTC.

The CDR3 sequence: CASSSYNEQFF. The CDR3 bases are TGTGCCAGCAGTTCCTACAATGAGCAGTTCTTC. The chain joins TRBV28 to TRBJ2-1; no firm D call. V lost 4 bases and J lost 2, with 0 bases in between. The CDR3 covers 11 residues. Per germline, CDR1 MDHEN and CDR2 SYDVKM.

The chain uses TRBV6-6 and TRBJ2-7, with D perhaps TRBD1 or TRBD2 (6 bases each). Germline V lookup: CDR1 MNHNY, CDR2 SVGAGI (reference sequence). The CDR3 runs 15 residues. Trimming removed 1 base at V and 4 bases at J, with 14 bases between. The CDR3 reads CASSYLEGGSYEQYF. The CDR3, as DNA: TGTGCCAGCAGTTACTTAGAGGGGGGCAGTTACGAGCAGTACTTC.

This chain joins TRBV10-3 and TRBJ2-7; 12 nucleotides align to TRBD2. The CDR3 spans 15 residues. Per the germline V gene, CDR1 is ENHRY and CDR2 is SYGVKD. V gave up 6 bases and J gave up 3 bases; unmatched junction bases: 6. The CDR3 protein is CAIRPSGGDHYEQYF. In DNA, the CDR3 is TGTGCCATCAGGCCTAGCGGGGGGGATCACTACGAGCAGTACTTC.

This clone was found once. The chain is built from TRBV4-3 and TRBJ2-4, with a possible D match to TRBD2 (5 bases). V shed 0 bases and J shed 0 bases, with 15 bases lying between them. This CDR3 has 18 amino acids. Per the germline V gene, CDR1 is LGHNA and CDR2 is YSLEER. CDR3 amino acids: CASSQEFYRETAKNIQYF. The CDR3 DNA reads TGCGCCAGCAGCCAAGAGTTTTACCGGGAAACAGCCAAAAACATTCAGTACTTC.

This chain joins TRBV7-9 and TRBJ1-1; D gene ambiguous. CDR1 SEHNR and CDR2 FQNEAQ come from the germline V gene (reference sequence). The CDR3 length is 15 residues. The V end was cut by 5 bases, the J end by 0 bases, with 13 bases between. For the CDR3, the DNA is TGTGCCAGCAGCCTTAGATGGGCCCTGAACACTGAAGCTTTCTTT. It yields the protein CASSLRWALNTEAFF.

In this sample, this clone turned up a few times. The chain couples TRBV6-4 to TRBJ2-2; 8 positions match TRBD1. V gave up 5 bases and J gave up 3 bases; unmatched junction bases: 8. The CDR3 loop spans 16 amino acids. Germline V CDR1 and CDR2: MRHNA, SNTAGT. The CDR3 DNA reads as TGTGCCAGCAGTTTAATTCCGGGACAGGACACCGGGGAGCTGTTTTTT. This sequence encodes CASSLIPGQDTGELFF.

The rearrangement links TRBV4-1 to TRBJ2-4, with 8 bases fitting TRBD1. Trimming cost V 1 base and J 0 bases; bases outside gene matches: 11. The CDR3 consists of 19 residues. Germline V CDR1 and CDR2: MGHRA, YSYEKL. The CDR3 coding sequence is TGCGCCAGCAGCCAAGTCGCAGGGGGCTCGGGGCTAGCCAAAAACATTCAGTACTTC. Translating gives CASSQVAGGSGLAKNIQYF.

The chain has TRBV7-2 and TRBJ2-5; 11 bases map to TRBD2. V lost 5 bases to trimming and J lost 2 bases; unmatched junction nucleotides: 7. The CDR3 loop spans 16 amino acids. The germline CDR1 and CDR2 sequences are SGHTA and FQGNSA. The CDR3, as DNA: TGTGCCAGCAGCCCCGGACTAGCGGGCGCGCAAGAGACCCAGTACTTC. Translation: CASSPGLAGAQETQYF.

This clone has only one observation. This chain connects TRBV27 to TRBJ1-1, with 7 bases aligning to TRBD1. CDR1 is MNHEY, CDR2 SMNVEV, per germline (reference sequence). Germline trimming cut 5 bases from V and 5 bases from J; bases unmatched to any gene: 8. There are 14 residues in the CDR3. The CDR3 DNA reads TGTGCCAGCAGTCTGGGGACAGATGGGACTGAAGCTTTCTTT. This translates into CASSLGTDGTEAFF.

The rearrangement links TRBV5-1 to TRBJ2-3; D assignment may be TRBD1 or TRBD2 (6 bases each). The CDR3 contains 16 residues. Germline values: CDR1 SGHRS, CDR2 YFSETQ. The ends were cut back, 0 bases at V and 2 bases at J, with 13 bases in the middle. The CDR3 DNA follows: TGCGCCAGCAGCTTGGGGACGGGGGCCCACACAGATACGCAGTATTTT. Amino acid sequence: CASSLGTGAHTDTQYF.

The chain links TRBV14 to TRBJ1-4, with 9 bases matching TRBD1. The trim removed 4 bases at V and 0 bases at J, leaving 3 bases unmatched. This CDR3 has 16 residues. The germline V gene encodes CDR1 SGHDN and CDR2 FVKESK. CDR3 bases: TGTGCCAGCAGCCGGGACAGGGCTCCAACTAATGAAAAACTGTTTTTT. Residues: CASSRDRAPTNEKLFF.

This rearrangement joins TRBV7-2 to TRBJ2-1; 11 bases align to TRBD2. The CDR3 loop spans 16 amino acids. Germline V gene sequence: CDR1 SGHTA, CDR2 FQGNSA. Trimming removed 2 bases from V and 10 bases from J; junction bases left unmatched: 10. CDR3 DNA sequence: TGTGCCAGCAGCTTAACTAGCGGGGGATGGGTGTTGGAGCAGTTCTTC. The encoded protein is CASSLTSGGWVLEQFF.

The chain uses TRBV2 and TRBJ1-1; D is unclear. The CDR3 consists of 12 residues. V was trimmed by 6 bases and J by 11 bases, leaving 16 bases between them. Germline CDR1 SNHLY, CDR2 FYNNEI. DNA of the CDR3: TGTGCCAGCAGGTTGGACGGGCCCTTGGCTTTCTTT. As protein: CASRLDGPLAFF.

J is TRBJ2-4 and V is TRBV4-2, with 10 nucleotides matching TRBD2. Trimming cost V 4 bases and J 4 bases; bases outside gene matches: 10. CDR3 length equals 17 residues. Germline V gene data show CDR1 as LGHNA and CDR2 as YNFKEQ. This CDR3 reads CASSPPQRGGPKNIQYF. In DNA form, the CDR3 reads TGTGCCAGCAGCCCGCCCCAGCGGGGGGGCCCAAAAAACATTCAGTACTTC.

This sequence joins TRBV7-2 and TRBJ1-2; D gene uncertain. This CDR3 has 13 residues. The V and J ends lost 1 base and 4 bases respectively, with 7 bases between them. CDR1 and CDR2 from the germline V gene are SGHTA and FQGNSA. The CDR3 is CASSLEPFYGYTF. Written as DNA, the CDR3 is TGTGCCAGCAGCTTAGAGCCTTTCTATGGCTACACCTTC.

The V gene is TRBV7-8, the J gene TRBJ2-3; no clear D. This CDR3 spans 12 amino acids. Trimming removed 5 bases from V and 3 bases from J, with 6 bases in between. From germline, CDR1 is SGHVS and CDR2 FQNEAQ. DNA for the CDR3: TGTGCCAGCAGCGTCGGGACAGATACGCAGTATTTT. This sequence encodes CASSVGTDTQYF. Together with reference TRBV7-8 and TRBJ2-3, the CDR3 gives the full variable domain: GAGVSQSPRYKVAKRGQDVALRCDPISGHVSLFWYQQALGQGPEFLTYFQNEAQLDKSGLPSDRFFAERPEGSVSTLKIQRTQQEDSAVYLCASSVGTDTQYFGPGTRLTVL.

The CDR3 DNA sequence: TGTGCCAGCAGCTCGACGATGGACACAGCTAATGAAAAACTGTTTTTT. Protein: CASSSTMDTANEKLFF. This chain connects TRBV25-1 to TRBJ1-4, with a tentative D call TRBD1 (5 bases). V gave up 6 bases and J gave up 3 bases, with 17 bases separating them. In germline, CDR1 is MGHDK, CDR2 SYGVNS. This CDR3 region has 16 residues.

This clone was detected only a few times. The chain is built from TRBV15 and TRBJ1-5, with a weak D call TRBD1 (5 bases). The CDR3 has 16 residues. Germline CDR1 is LNHNV and CDR2 is YYDKDF (reference sequence). The V end lost 1 base, the J end lost 0 bases, and 10 bases lay between the germline ends. This CDR3 is CATSRAGYSSNQPQHF. The DNA for the CDR3 is TGTGCCACCAGCAGAGCAGGGTACTCTAGCAATCAGCCCCAGCATTTT.

This CDR3 reads CASSLVYGTTNEKLFF. As DNA, the CDR3 is TGTGCCAGCAGCTTAGTGTATGGAACAACTAATGAAAAACTGTTTTTT. The rearrangement uses TRBV7-9 and TRBJ1-4; no reliable D call. Deletions cut 1 base from V and 0 bases from J, with 9 bases between. The CDR3 covers 16 residues. The germline V gene has CDR1 SEHNR and CDR2 FQNEAQ (reference sequence).

This chain uses TRBV15 with TRBJ1-2; 8 bases fit TRBD1. The CDR3 extends over 15 amino acids. Germline V gene data show CDR1 as LNHNV and CDR2 as YYDKDF (reference sequence). The V and J ends lost 4 bases and 1 base, in that order; junction bases with no gene match: 5. The CDR3 DNA follows: TGTGCCACCAGCATAAACAGGGGGTATAACTATGGCTACACCTTC. This encodes CATSINRGYNYGYTF.

The V call is TRBV27, the J call TRBJ2-5; D not resolved. This CDR3 contains 14 residues. Germline V gene sequence: CDR1 MNHEY, CDR2 SMNVEV (reference sequence). Trimming removed 3 bases from V and 0 bases from J, with 8 bases in between. CDR3 DNA sequence: TGTGCCAGCAGTTTGGACGGGTACCAAGAGACCCAGTACTTC. Translation gives CASSLDGYQETQYF.